Listed below are T cell receptor beta chains from one sample, sequenced in a study of early T cells in non-severe SARS-CoV-2 infection. TCRdb ran MiXCR on the 5' RACE reads and lists one entry per CDR3 protein. The sample includes 20,000 to 25,000 distinct CDR3 sequences, around 4.2% of them seen just once. The sample comprised whole blood. Every receptor here comes from an adult who was a healthcare worker with PCR-confirmed SARS-CoV-2 infection or an uninfected control (not recorded which). Each CDR3 is given with its conserved first and last residue. Fields, in order: J gene, V gene, clone size, D gene, CDR3 DNA, CDR3 protein. The D gene is left open where the match is weak. Clone size is not always given. Where it is, it says once, few, many or a class for expanded clones.

j_call: TRBJ2-1
v_call: TRBV2
clone_size: NA
d_call: TRBD2
cdr3_nt: TGTGCCAGCTATACGCGCGGGGGCTCCTACAATGAGCAGTTCTTC
cdr3_aa: CASYTRGGSYNEQFF

j_call: TRBJ1-1
v_call: TRBV6-2/TRBV6-3
clone_size: many
d_call: NA
cdr3_nt: TGTGCCAGCAGTTACACCCAGCGGAGGACTGAAGCTTTCTTT
cdr3_aa: CASSYTQRRTEAFF

j_call: TRBJ2-7
v_call: TRBV7-9
clone_size: NA
d_call: NA
cdr3_nt: TGTGCCAGCAGCTCCGAGGCCCTTCCCCACTACGAGCAGTACTTC
cdr3_aa: CASSSEALPHYEQYF

j_call: TRBJ2-5
v_call: TRBV4-1
clone_size: many
d_call: NA
cdr3_nt: TGCGCCAGTGGGACGGAAGAGACCCAGTACTTC
cdr3_aa: CASGTEETQYF

j_call: TRBJ2-7
v_call: TRBV7-8
clone_size: NA
d_call: NA
cdr3_nt: TGTGCCAGCAGCTTTAACGTGTACGAGCAGTACTTC
cdr3_aa: CASSFNVYEQYF

j_call: TRBJ2-2
v_call: TRBV5-1
clone_size: NA
d_call: NA
cdr3_nt: TGCGCCAGCAGCTTGTTTGGGTTGGGGAACACCGGGGAGCTGTTTTTT
cdr3_aa: CASSLFGLGNTGELFF

j_call: TRBJ2-7
v_call: TRBV4-1
clone_size: few
d_call: NA
cdr3_nt: TGCGCCAGCAGCCAAGATGGCCACAGCCCCTACGAGCAGTACTTC
cdr3_aa: CASSQDGHSPYEQYF

j_call: TRBJ2-3
v_call: TRBV28
clone_size: few
d_call: TRBD1
cdr3_nt: TGTGCCAGCAGTTTAGGGACAGCGACGGGAGATACGCAGTATTTT
cdr3_aa: CASSLGTATGDTQYF

j_call: TRBJ2-2
v_call: TRBV4-3
clone_size: few
d_call: NA
cdr3_nt: TGCGCCAGCAGCCAAGAGGGGGTGGGAACCGGGGAGCTGTTTTTT
cdr3_aa: CASSQEGVGTGELFF

j_call: TRBJ1-1
v_call: TRBV27
clone_size: many
d_call: NA
cdr3_nt: TGTGCCAGCAGTTCGGCTGGGTGGGGTGAAGCTTTCTTT
cdr3_aa: CASSSAGWGEAFF

j_call: TRBJ2-3
v_call: TRBV7-6
clone_size: few
d_call: TRBD2
cdr3_nt: TGTGCCAGCAGCCCCGGTCAACTAGCGGGGGGAGATACGCAGTATTTT
cdr3_aa: CASSPGQLAGGDTQYF

j_call: TRBJ1-2
v_call: TRBV7-9
clone_size: many
d_call: TRBD1
cdr3_nt: TGTGCCAGCAGCTTAAACCTACAGGGGCCTGGCTACACCTTC
cdr3_aa: CASSLNLQGPGYTF

j_call: TRBJ2-1
v_call: TRBV2
clone_size: few
d_call: NA
cdr3_nt: TGTGCCAGCAGTGGACCCCGGACTGCCTCGAACAATGAGCAGTTCTTC
cdr3_aa: CASSGPRTASNNEQFF

j_call: TRBJ2-6
v_call: TRBV15
clone_size: few
d_call: NA
cdr3_nt: TGTGCCACCAGCAGAGATTACGACCCCCGGCTTTCGACCTCCTCTGGGGCCAACGTCCTGACTTTC
cdr3_aa: CATSRDYDPRLSTSSGANVLTF

j_call: TRBJ2-2
v_call: TRBV7-9
clone_size: many
d_call: NA
cdr3_nt: TGTGCCAGCAGCTTAGCCGGCGGCACCGGGGAGCTGTTTTTT
cdr3_aa: CASSLAGGTGELFF

j_call: TRBJ1-4
v_call: TRBV4-2
clone_size: NA
d_call: NA
cdr3_nt: TGTGCCAGCAGCCAACCGCAGGGGCCTAATGAAAAACTGTTTTTT
cdr3_aa: CASSQPQGPNEKLFF

j_call: TRBJ2-5
v_call: TRBV7-9
clone_size: many
d_call: TRBD2
cdr3_nt: TGTGCCAGCAGCCAAAGACTAGCGTCCCAAGAGACCCAGTACTTC
cdr3_aa: CASSQRLASQETQYF

j_call: TRBJ2-3
v_call: TRBV24-1
clone_size: many
d_call: NA
cdr3_nt: TGTGCCTCCAAAGGGGTAGGTGCCACAGATACGCAGTATTTT
cdr3_aa: CASKGVGATDTQYF

j_call: TRBJ1-6
v_call: TRBV7-9
clone_size: many
d_call: TRBD1
cdr3_nt: TGTGCCAGCAGCTTAGAGGGACAGGGTATCGGTTCACCCCTCCACTTT
cdr3_aa: CASSLEGQGIGSPLHF

j_call: TRBJ1-5
v_call: TRBV12-3/TRBV12-4
clone_size: many
d_call: NA
cdr3_nt: TGTGCCAGCAGTTTAGCGCGCAGGGGCCTTTGGAAAATAGGGAATCAGCCCCAGCATTTT
cdr3_aa: CASSLARRGLWKIGNQPQHF

j_call: TRBJ1-1
v_call: TRBV27
clone_size: many
d_call: NA
cdr3_nt: TGTGCCAGCAGCTGGGGCAGCGGTCTCACGAACACTGAAGCTTTCTTT
cdr3_aa: CASSWGSGLTNTEAFF

j_call: TRBJ2-5
v_call: TRBV28
clone_size: NA
d_call: NA
cdr3_nt: TGTGCCAGCAGTTTAGGGCGAGAAGAGACCCAGTACTTC
cdr3_aa: CASSLGREETQYF

j_call: TRBJ2-5
v_call: TRBV7-2
clone_size: many
d_call: NA
cdr3_nt: TGTGCCAGCAGCTTAGCGCAGGGGGGAGAGACCCAGTACTTC
cdr3_aa: CASSLAQGGETQYF